This T cell receptor (beta chain) originates from a study of shared clonotypes between healthy human individuals. After removal of 5 bases from V and 5 bases from J, the junction contained 7 bases not matched to a gene. Germline V gene data show CDR1 as SGHTA and CDR2 as FQGNSA. CDR3 length: 14 residues. Among the donors, all were Caucasian adults who lived in Nashville, Tennessee. Splitting of each subset's genomic DNA was done evenly across several immunoSEQ plates. The assay was immunoSEQ multiplex PCR, and TCRdb's table has in-frame clones only and misses some. The sample includes around 1,100,000 clones, approximately 77% seen only once; the top ten take approximately 0.95%.

Sequencing was carried out using memory CD4+ T cells from PBMCs. Described subset: CD45RA-negative fraction. V gene TRBV7-2 combines with J gene TRBJ2-5; 8 bases align to TRBD1. This TCR was sampled from a man between 18 and 29 years old in good health. Some clones in this sample may be carry-over from other donors' samples. CDR3 in amino acids: CASSLNRGWETQYF. The CDR3 DNA is TGTGCCAGCAGCCTAAACAGGGGGTGGGAGACCCAGTACTTC.